This T cell receptor (beta chain) was obtained from a study of regulatory T cells in long-lasting Graves disease. The time point is: persistent/refractory GD, antithyroid drugs over 5 years with positive TRAb. After RNA was extracted from PBMCs, the TCR library was made from it. Patients of an endocrinology department in Xi'an, China, were included. The sample holds a few counts of this clonotype. Antigen unknown. General study findings and limits: Newly diagnosed patients shared about a thousand public clonotypes; persistent patients shared approximately 2,700. Few sampled subjects may have lowered accuracy. TRBV28, TRBJ1-2 and TRBJ2-5 were segments that persistent disease favored.

This CDR3 region has 16 residues. In germline, CDR1 is KGHSH, CDR2 LQKENI. V gave up 4 bases and J gave up 8 bases; unmatched junction bases: 16. Arm-PCR of CDR3 regions with iRepertoire HTBI primers generated TCR beta libraries. TCRdb reprocessed the multiplex PCR reads via MiXCR and lists one record per CDR3 protein. The table lists hundreds of thousands of distinct CDR3 sequences, around a fifth of them singletons. The chain combines TRBV18 with TRBJ1-2; 7 bases fit TRBD1. The sample in question was peripheral blood mononuclear cells (PBMCs), obtained when the disease was refractory, from a patient treated with antithyroid drugs. This TCR was sampled from a female donor with Graves disease. CDR3 DNA: TGTGCCAGCTCACAGATACCCTTGAAGGGGGCTTCGGGCTACACCTTC. Translation: CASSQIPLKGASGYTF.